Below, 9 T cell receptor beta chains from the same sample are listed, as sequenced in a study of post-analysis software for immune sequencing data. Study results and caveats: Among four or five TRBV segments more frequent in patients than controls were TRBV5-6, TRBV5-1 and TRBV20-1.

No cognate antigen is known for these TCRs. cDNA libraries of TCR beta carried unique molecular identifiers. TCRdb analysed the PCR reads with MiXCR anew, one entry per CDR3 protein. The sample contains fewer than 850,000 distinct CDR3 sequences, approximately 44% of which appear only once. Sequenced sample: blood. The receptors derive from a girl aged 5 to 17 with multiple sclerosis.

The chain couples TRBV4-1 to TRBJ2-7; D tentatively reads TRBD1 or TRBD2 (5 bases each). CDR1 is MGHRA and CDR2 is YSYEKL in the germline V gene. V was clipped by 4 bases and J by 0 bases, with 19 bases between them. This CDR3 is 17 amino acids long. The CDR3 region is CASSPGTAHLSSYEQYF. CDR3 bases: TGCGCCAGCAGCCCAGGGACGGCTCATTTAAGCTCCTACGAGCAGTACTTC.

The CDR3 coding sequence is TGTGCCAGCAGCGTCGGGACAGGGAAGAATGGCTACACCTTC. Translating gives CASSVGTGKNGYTF. This sequence joins TRBV2 and TRBJ1-2, with 9 bases lining up with TRBD1. The CDR3 extends over 14 amino acids. The germline CDR1 and CDR2 sequences are SNHLY and FYNNEI. Trimming cost V 6 bases and J 6 bases; bases outside gene matches: 8.

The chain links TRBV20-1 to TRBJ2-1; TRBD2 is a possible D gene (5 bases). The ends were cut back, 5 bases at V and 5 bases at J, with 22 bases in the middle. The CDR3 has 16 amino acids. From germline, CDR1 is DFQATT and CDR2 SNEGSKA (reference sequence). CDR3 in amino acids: CSALGGRTVLDNEQFF. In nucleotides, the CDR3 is TGCAGTGCTCTCGGAGGTAGGACCGTACTCGACAATGAGCAGTTCTTC.

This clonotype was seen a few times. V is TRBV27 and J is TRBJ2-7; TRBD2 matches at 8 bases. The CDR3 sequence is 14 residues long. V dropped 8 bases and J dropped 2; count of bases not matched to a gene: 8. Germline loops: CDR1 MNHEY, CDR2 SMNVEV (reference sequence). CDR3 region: CASSLAGPTYEQYF. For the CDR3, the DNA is TGTGCCAGCTCTTTAGCGGGACCTACCTACGAGCAGTACTTC.

The CDR3 sequence is CASSLWASGINQETQYF. The CDR3 DNA sequence: TGTGCCAGCAGCTTATGGGCTAGCGGGATAAACCAAGAGACCCAGTACTTC. The chain joins TRBV7-2 to TRBJ2-4, with TRBD2 matching over 9 bases. The better agreement between TRBJ2-5 and the DNA end casts doubt on the J call. In germline, CDR1 is SGHTA, CDR2 FQGNSA. CDR3 length: 17 amino acids.

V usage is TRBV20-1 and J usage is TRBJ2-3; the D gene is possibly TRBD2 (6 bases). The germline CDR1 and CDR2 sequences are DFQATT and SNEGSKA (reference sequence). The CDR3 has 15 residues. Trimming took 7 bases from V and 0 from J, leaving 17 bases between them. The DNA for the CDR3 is TGCAGTGTAGGTGGCGCGGGGATTAGCACAGATACGCAGTATTTT. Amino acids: CSVGGAGISTDTQYF.

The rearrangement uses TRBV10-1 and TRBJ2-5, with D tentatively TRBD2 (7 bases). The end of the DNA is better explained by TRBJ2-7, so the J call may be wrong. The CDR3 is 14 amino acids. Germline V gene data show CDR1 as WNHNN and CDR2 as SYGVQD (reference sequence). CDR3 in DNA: TGCGCCAGCAGCCCGGGACGGGGGGCCAACGAGCAGTACTTC. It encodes CASSPGRGANEQYF.

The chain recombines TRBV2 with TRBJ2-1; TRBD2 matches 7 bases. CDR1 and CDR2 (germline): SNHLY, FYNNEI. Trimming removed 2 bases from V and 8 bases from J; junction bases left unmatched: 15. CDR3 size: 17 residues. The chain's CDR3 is CASSEFPSGLTRDEQFF. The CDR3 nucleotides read TGTGCCAGCAGTGAATTTCCTAGCGGCCTTACACGGGATGAGCAGTTCTTC.

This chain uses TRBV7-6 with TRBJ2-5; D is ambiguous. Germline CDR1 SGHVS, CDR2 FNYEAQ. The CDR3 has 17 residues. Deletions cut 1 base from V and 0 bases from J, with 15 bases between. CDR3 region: CASSLVMSRGNQETQYF. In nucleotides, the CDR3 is TGTGCCAGCAGCTTAGTCATGTCGCGCGGAAACCAAGAGACCCAGTACTTC.